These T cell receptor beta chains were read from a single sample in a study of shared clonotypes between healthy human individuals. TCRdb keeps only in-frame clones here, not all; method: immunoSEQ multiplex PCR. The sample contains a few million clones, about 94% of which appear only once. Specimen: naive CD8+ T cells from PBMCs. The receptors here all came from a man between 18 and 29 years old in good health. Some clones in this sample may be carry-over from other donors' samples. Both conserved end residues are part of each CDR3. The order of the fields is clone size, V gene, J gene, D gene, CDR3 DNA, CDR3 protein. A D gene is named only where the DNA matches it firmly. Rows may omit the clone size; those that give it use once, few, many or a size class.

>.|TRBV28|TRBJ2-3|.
TGTGCCAGCAGTTTCTCCGAACAGGAAAGCACAGATACGCAGTATTTT
CASSFSEQESTDTQYF
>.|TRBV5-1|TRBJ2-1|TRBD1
TGCGCCAGCAGCTTGGAAAGGACAGGGGTCCTCCCCTACAATGAGCAGTTCTTC
CASSLERTGVLPYNEQFF
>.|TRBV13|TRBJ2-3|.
TGTGCCAGCAGCTTGAAGACAGATACGCAGTATTTT
CASSLKTDTQYF
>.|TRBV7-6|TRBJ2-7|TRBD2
TGTGCCAGCAGCCCGGGACTAGCGGGAGGCCTAGCCTACGAGCAGTACTTC
CASSPGLAGGLAYEQYF
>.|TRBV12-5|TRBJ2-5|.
TGTGCTAGTGGTTCTTACCTGGCCGGGGAGACCCAGTACTTC
CASGSYLAGETQYF
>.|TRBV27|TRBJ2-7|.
TGTGCCAGCAGTTTTCCGTACGAGCAGTACTTC
CASSFPYEQYF
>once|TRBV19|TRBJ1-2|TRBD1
TGTGCCAGCGCCGGAACTTACAGGGGAGACGGCTACACCTTC
CASAGTYRGDGYTF
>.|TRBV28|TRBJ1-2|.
TGTGCCAGCAGTTTATTTCGGGGTTATGGCTACACCTTC
CASSLFRGYGYTF
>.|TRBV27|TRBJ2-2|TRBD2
TGTGCCAGCGAGACGAGGGGAGGGACCGGGGAGCTGTTTTTT
CASETRGGTGELFF
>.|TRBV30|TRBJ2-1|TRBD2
TGTGCCTGGAGTGGGACTAGCGGGAGGTCAGCGCTCTACAATGAGCAGTTCTTC
CAWSGTSGRSALYNEQFF
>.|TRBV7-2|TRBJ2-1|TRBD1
TGTGCCAGCAGCTTAGTGGCAGGGGGCTTCTACAATGAGCAGTTCTTC
CASSLVAGGFYNEQFF
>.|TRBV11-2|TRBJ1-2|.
TGTGCCAGCAGCTCACGGGGCGTCAGTAACTATGGCTACACCTTC
CASSSRGVSNYGYTF
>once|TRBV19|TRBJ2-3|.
TGTGCCAGCTCGGACAGCCCCTCAGATACGCAGTATTTT
CASSDSPSDTQYF
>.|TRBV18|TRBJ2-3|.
TGTGCCAGCTCATGGGTCGTCCGCGATACGCAGTATTTT
CASSWVVRDTQYF
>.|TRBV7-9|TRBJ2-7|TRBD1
TGTGCCAGCAGCCGAAATAGGGGGCAGTCCCTCGACGAGCAGTACTTC
CASSRNRGQSLDEQYF
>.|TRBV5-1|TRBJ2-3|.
TGCGCCAGCAGCTGGTCCAGAACCCTAGGGGATACGCAGTATTTT
CASSWSRTLGDTQYF
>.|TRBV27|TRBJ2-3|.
TGTGCCAGCAGTCCAAAACCCTTTCGGGAGCGCACAGATACGCAGTATTTT
CASSPKPFRERTDTQYF
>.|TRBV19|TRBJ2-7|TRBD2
TGTGCCAGTAGTGGCGGGAGTTCGTACGAGCAGTACTTC
CASSGGSSYEQYF
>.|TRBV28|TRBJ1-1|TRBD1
TGTGCCAGCACTCAATCAAATACCTACATCCGGGACAGGGCCCCCGGCACTGAAGCTTTCTTT
CASTQSNTYIRDRAPGTEAFF
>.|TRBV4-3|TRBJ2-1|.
TGCGCCAGCAGCCACTCTGGCGATCTCTACAATGAGCAGTTCTTC
CASSHSGDLYNEQFF
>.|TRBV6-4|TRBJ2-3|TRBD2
TGTGCCAGCAGTGACTCCCTAGCGGGAGGTACAGATACGCAGTATTTT
CASSDSLAGGTDTQYF
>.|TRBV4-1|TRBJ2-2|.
TGCGCCAGCAGCCAAGTGGAGCGCCCTTATTCGAACACCGGGGAGCTGTTTTTT
CASSQVERPYSNTGELFF
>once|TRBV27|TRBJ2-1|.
TGTGCCAGCAGTTTTAACCTACATGAGCAGTTCTTC
CASSFNLHEQFF
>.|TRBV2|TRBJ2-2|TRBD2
TGTGCCAGCCTTTCGCGGGAGCGGCGTACCGGGGAGCTGTTTTTT
CASLSRERRTGELFF
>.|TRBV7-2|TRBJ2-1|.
TGTGCCAGCAGCGTGGATAGGGGGGGGAATGAGCAGTTCTTC
CASSVDRGGNEQFF
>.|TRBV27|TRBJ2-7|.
TGTGCCAGCAGTGAGAGTAGGGTGCCTTCGTCGGGCTACGAGCAGTACTTC
CASSESRVPSSGYEQYF
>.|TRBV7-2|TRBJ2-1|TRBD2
TGTGCCAGCAGTAAGCGGGAGGGAAACAATGAGCAGTTCTTC
CASSKREGNNEQFF
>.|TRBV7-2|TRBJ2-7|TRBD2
TGTGCCAGCAGCCCGCTAGCGGGAGGGAGAGAGCAGTACTTC
CASSPLAGGREQYF
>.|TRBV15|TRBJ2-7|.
TGTGCCACCAGCAGAGTACGGGGGTACGAGCAGTACTTC
CATSRVRGYEQYF
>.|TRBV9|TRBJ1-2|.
TGTGCCAGCAGCGTATCTCTTGGGGGTAACTATGGCTACACCTTC
CASSVSLGGNYGYTF
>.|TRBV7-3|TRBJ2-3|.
TGTGCCAGCAGCCCTGGCACAGATACGCAGTATTTT
CASSPGTDTQYF
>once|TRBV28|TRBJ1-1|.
TGTGCCAGCAGCCCCGAACGATGGAACACTGAAGCTTTCTTT
CASSPERWNTEAFF
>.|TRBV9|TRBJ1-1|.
TGTGCCAGCAGCGTAGCTCCCAGTCTGAACACTGAAGCTTTCTTT
CASSVAPSLNTEAFF
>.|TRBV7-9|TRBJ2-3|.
TGTGCCAGCAGCTTGGGTGTGACGGGAACAGATACGCAGTATTTT
CASSLGVTGTDTQYF
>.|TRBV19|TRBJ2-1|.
TGTGCCAGTAGTCCACCAGTTTACAATGAGCAGTTCTTC
CASSPPVYNEQFF
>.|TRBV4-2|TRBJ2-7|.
TGTGCCAGCAGCCCCGGGGGCCAGGCTGGGTCCTACGAGCAGTACTTC
CASSPGGQAGSYEQYF
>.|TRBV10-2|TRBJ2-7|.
TGCGCCAGCAGAGCCGATGGGTACGAGCAGTACTTC
CASRADGYEQYF
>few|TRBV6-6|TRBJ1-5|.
TGTGCCAGCAGCACCCATTTCGGGGGCAATCAGCCCCAGCATTTT
CASSTHFGGNQPQHF
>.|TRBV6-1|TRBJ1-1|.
TGTGCCAGCAGTGAAGATGTCGGCAGGGGATTTACTGAAGCTTTCTTT
CASSEDVGRGFTEAFF
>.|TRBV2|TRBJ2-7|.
TGTGCCACCCGGGACTACGAGCAGTACTTC
CATRDYEQYF
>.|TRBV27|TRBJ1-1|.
TGTGCCAGCAGTTTATATCCGAGGAACACTGAAGCTTTCTTT
CASSLYPRNTEAFF
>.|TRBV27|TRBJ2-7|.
TGTGCCAGCAGTCACAGTTACGAGCAGTACTTC
CASSHSYEQYF
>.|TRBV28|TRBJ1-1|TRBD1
TGTGCCAGCAGTTTGCCAGGGGGTAGCGCTGAAGCTTTCTTT
CASSLPGGSAEAFF
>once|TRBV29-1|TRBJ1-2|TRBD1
TGCAGCGTTTTCGAGACAGGGAACTATGGCTACACCTTC
CSVFETGNYGYTF
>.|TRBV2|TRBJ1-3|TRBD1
TGTGCCAGCAAAACAGGGGAAGGAAACACCATATATTTT
CASKTGEGNTIYF
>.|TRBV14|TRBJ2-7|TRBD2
TGTGCCAGCAGCCAACTACTAGCGGGAGGCCCCAGGGACGAGCAGTACTTC
CASSQLLAGGPRDEQYF
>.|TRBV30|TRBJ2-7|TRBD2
TGTGCCTGGAGTGAGACTAGCTCCCACGAGCAGTACTTC
CAWSETSSHEQYF
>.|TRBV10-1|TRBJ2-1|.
TGCGCCAGCAGTGATAGGGGGGGTGAGCAGTTCTTC
CASSDRGGEQFF
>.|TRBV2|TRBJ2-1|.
TGTGCCAGCCTTAAGGGCGGCTACAATGAGCAGTTCTTC
CASLKGGYNEQFF
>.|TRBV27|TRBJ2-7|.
TGTGCCAGCAGTCCTAATACCGGGATTAGTGTCCACGAGCAGTACTTC
CASSPNTGISVHEQYF
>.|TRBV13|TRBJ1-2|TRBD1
TGTGCCAGCAGCGCTGAGACAGGGGCGACTCCAAGGGTGAATGGCTACACCTTC
CASSAETGATPRVNGYTF
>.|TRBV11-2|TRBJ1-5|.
TGTGCCAGCAGCTCGGGGGGGAGGGGCAGCCCCAGCACTTTT
CASSSGGRGSPSTF
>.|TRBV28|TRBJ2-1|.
TGTGCCAGCAGTTCACAGGAGGCGGGCTCCTACAATGAGCAGTTCTTC
CASSSQEAGSYNEQFF
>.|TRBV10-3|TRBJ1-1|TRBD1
TGTGCCATCAGTGACCCTGACAGGGGACCTGAAGCTTTCTTT
CAISDPDRGPEAFF
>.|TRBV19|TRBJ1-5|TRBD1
TGTGCCAGTAGCAGCCCGACAGGGAAGGGTCAGCCCCAGCATTTT
CASSSPTGKGQPQHF
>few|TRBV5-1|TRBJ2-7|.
TGCGCCAGCAGGGGTGGACTACCAAGTGCGTACGAGCAGTACTTC
CASRGGLPSAYEQYF
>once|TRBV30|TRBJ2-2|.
TGTGCCTGCCTCCTACTCCACCCCAGCGGCACCGGGGAGCTGTTTTTT
CACLLLHPSGTGELFF